The clone carrying this T cell receptor (beta chain) was counted at least ten times. These data are taken from a study of type 1 regulatory T cells. Across the study: This in vitro CD4 product, T-allo10, is enriched for Tr1 cells and alloantigen-specific.

The germline V gene has CDR1 SGDLS and CDR2 YYNGEE. The CDR3 extends over 15 amino acids. The J segment lost 8 bases and the V segment lost 3 bases, leaving 10 bases of the junction unmatched. One entry per CDR3 protein results from TCRdb running MiXCR on the reads. The table has about 18,000 distinct CDR3 sequences, roughly 10% seen once. The rearrangement links TRBV9 to TRBJ2-1; 8 nucleotides line up with TRBD2. Specimen: CD4+ T cells, either the whole sample or a sorted fraction (not recorded which). This clonotype was obtained from a human donor in good health. The CDR3 protein is CASSGPTGGPDEQFF. The CDR3 DNA reads TGTGCCAGCAGCGGGCCGACGGGAGGGCCTGATGAGCAGTTCTTC.